Sequencing of this T cell receptor beta chain was carried out in a study of shared clonotypes between healthy human individuals. Across the whole study: CD4 naive cells filled three plates per donor, CD4 memory three, CD8 naive two and CD8 memory one. Study conclusions and caveats: In four donors, around 5.5% of naive CD4 clonotypes appeared in common.

CD45RO-negative, CCR7-positively selected cells formed the naive CD8 fraction, excluding terminally differentiated effector memory CD45RA+ cells. Notes on this clone: As yet, its antigen is unknown.

Looked up from germline, CDR1 is SGHNT and CDR2 is YYREEE (reference sequence). Trimming removed 4 bases from V and 8 bases from J; junction bases left unmatched: 5. The CDR3 has 15 residues. It was across several immunoSEQ plates that each subset's genomic DNA was evenly split. In the authors' workflow: Filtering of immunoSEQ junctional sequences could not match full-length read filtering. Method: immunoSEQ multiplex PCR; TCRdb's copy keeps in-frame clones and lacks some. V, J and clone size derive from that table, while D and trimming were established from the DNA sequence. The sample records around 620,000 clones, 85% to 95% being singletons.

The sequence came from a woman younger than 45 in good health. This chain joins TRBV5-4 and TRBJ2-1; 14 nucleotides match TRBD2. The source material was naive CD8+ T cells sorted from blood. The CDR3 sequence is CASSPTTSGRDEQFF. The CDR3 DNA reads as TGTGCCAGCAGCCCGACGACTAGCGGGAGGGATGAGCAGTTCTTC.